Listed below are T cell receptor beta chains from one sample, sequenced in a study of radiotherapy plus CTLA-4 blockade in lung cancer. Produced via immunoSEQ multiplex PCR; TCRdb's table is partial and in-frame only. Of 50,000 to 65,000 clones in the sample, 75% to 85% were seen once. Sample: peripheral blood, taken from a patient treated with radiotherapy plus ipilimumab. These receptors were collected from a human donor with non-small cell lung cancer who had a partial response to radiotherapy plus ipilimumab. The CDR3 runs from the conserved cysteine through the conserved F or W. D genes are given only for firm matches. Some rows mark clone size as missing; the rest say once, few, many or name a class of expanded clone.

cdr3_nt: TGTGCCAGCTCACCAGTGAGGGGGTGGGATCAGCCCCAGCATTTT
cdr3_aa: CASSPVRGWDQPQHF
clone_size: once
d_call: NA
cdr3_length: 15
v_call: TRBV18
j_call: TRBJ1-5

cdr3_nt: TGTGCCAGCAGTCCGACAGGGTTTCGGCGCTACGAGCAGTACTTC
cdr3_aa: CASSPTGFRRYEQYF
clone_size: NA
d_call: TRBD1
cdr3_length: 15
v_call: TRBV28
j_call: TRBJ2-7

cdr3_nt: TGTGCCAGCAGCCCCGACAGCCTGAGCTCCTACGAGCAGTACTTC
cdr3_aa: CASSPDSLSSYEQYF
clone_size: NA
d_call: NA
cdr3_length: 15
v_call: TRBV11-3
j_call: TRBJ2-7

cdr3_nt: TGTGCCAGCAGTTCGAGATACGGGGACTATGGCTACACCTTC
cdr3_aa: CASSSRYGDYGYTF
clone_size: few
d_call: NA
cdr3_length: 14
v_call: TRBV28
j_call: TRBJ1-2

cdr3_nt: TGTGCCAGTCTGAAAGGGACTAGCGGACACACAGATACGCAGTATTTT
cdr3_aa: CASLKGTSGHTDTQYF
clone_size: NA
d_call: TRBD2
cdr3_length: 16
v_call: TRBV28
j_call: TRBJ2-3

cdr3_nt: TGTGCCAGTAGTAACCGACAGGGATTTTGGGAGACCCAGTACTTC
cdr3_aa: CASSNRQGFWETQYF
clone_size: NA
d_call: TRBD1
cdr3_length: 15
v_call: TRBV19
j_call: TRBJ2-5

cdr3_nt: TGTGCCAGCAGGGACTTGATGAACACTGAAGCTTTCTTT
cdr3_aa: CASRDLMNTEAFF
clone_size: NA
d_call: NA
cdr3_length: 13
v_call: TRBV2
j_call: TRBJ1-1

cdr3_nt: TGTGCCAGCAGGGGGCCGGAGCGAGAGACCCAGTACTTC
cdr3_aa: CASRGPERETQYF
clone_size: NA
d_call: NA
cdr3_length: 13
v_call: TRBV5-6
j_call: TRBJ2-5

cdr3_nt: TGTGCCAGTAGTCATGGACAGGGAACGGACGAGCAGTACTTC
cdr3_aa: CASSHGQGTDEQYF
clone_size: NA
d_call: TRBD1
cdr3_length: 14
v_call: TRBV19
j_call: TRBJ2-7

cdr3_nt: TGTGCCAGCAGCGCGGACAGGGGTAGCTCTGGGGCCAACGTCCTGACTTTC
cdr3_aa: CASSADRGSSGANVLTF
clone_size: NA
d_call: TRBD1
cdr3_length: 17
v_call: TRBV5-4
j_call: TRBJ2-6

cdr3_nt: TGTGCCAGCTCGCGCTCGGGGGGCGCGCAGGAAAAACTGTTTTTT
cdr3_aa: CASSRSGGAQEKLFF
clone_size: NA
d_call: NA
cdr3_length: 15
v_call: TRBV18
j_call: TRBJ1-4

cdr3_nt: TGTGCCAGCAGTTACTCTCAGGGCCCCAGCTCCTACGAGCAGTACTTC
cdr3_aa: CASSYSQGPSSYEQYF
clone_size: NA
d_call: NA
cdr3_length: 16
v_call: TRBV6-5
j_call: TRBJ2-7

cdr3_nt: TGTGCCAGCAGCCCCGGGAACACAGATACGCAGTATTTT
cdr3_aa: CASSPGNTDTQYF
clone_size: once
d_call: NA
cdr3_length: 13
v_call: TRBV7-3
j_call: TRBJ2-3

cdr3_nt: TGTGCCAGCAGCCAGGGACAGGGTTATCAGCCCCAGCATTTT
cdr3_aa: CASSQGQGYQPQHF
clone_size: NA
d_call: TRBD1
cdr3_length: 14
v_call: TRBV7-9
j_call: TRBJ1-5

cdr3_nt: TGCGCCAGCAGCCAAGCCCACCTATCGAACACCGGGGAGCTGTTTTTT
cdr3_aa: CASSQAHLSNTGELFF
clone_size: NA
d_call: NA
cdr3_length: 16
v_call: TRBV4-1
j_call: TRBJ2-2

cdr3_nt: TGTGCCAGCAGCCCCCAAATTGGGGGGGTGACAGATACGCAGTATTTT
cdr3_aa: CASSPQIGGVTDTQYF
clone_size: NA
d_call: TRBD2
cdr3_length: 16
v_call: TRBV7-9
j_call: TRBJ2-3

cdr3_nt: TGTGCCAGCAGCCAAGGGACAGGACCCGCCCGTGAGCAGTTCTTC
cdr3_aa: CASSQGTGPAREQFF
clone_size: NA
d_call: TRBD1
cdr3_length: 15
v_call: TRBV4-2
j_call: TRBJ2-1

cdr3_nt: TGTGCCAGCAGCGTACAGGGGGGCCAGGGGGCTGAAGCTTTCTTT
cdr3_aa: CASSVQGGQGAEAFF
clone_size: NA
d_call: TRBD1
cdr3_length: 15
v_call: TRBV7-3
j_call: TRBJ1-1

cdr3_nt: TGTGCCAGCAGCGTGGGACTAGCGGGGGATGCTGAGCAGTTCTTC
cdr3_aa: CASSVGLAGDAEQFF
clone_size: few
d_call: TRBD2
cdr3_length: 15
v_call: TRBV5-4
j_call: TRBJ2-1

cdr3_nt: TGTGCCAGCAGTACCGGCAGCGGGGGAGCTAAAGAGACCCAGTACTTC
cdr3_aa: CASSTGSGGAKETQYF
clone_size: NA
d_call: TRBD2
cdr3_length: 16
v_call: TRBV6-6
j_call: TRBJ2-5

cdr3_nt: TGTGCCAGCAGCTTAGGGGGGACAGCCTACAATGAGCAGTTCTTC
cdr3_aa: CASSLGGTAYNEQFF
clone_size: NA
d_call: TRBD1
cdr3_length: 15
v_call: TRBV11-3
j_call: TRBJ2-1

cdr3_nt: TGCAGTGCTCCATTTGGCTACACCTTC
cdr3_aa: CSAPFGYTF
clone_size: NA
d_call: NA
cdr3_length: 9
v_call: TRBV20-1
j_call: TRBJ1-2

cdr3_nt: TGTGCCAGCAGTTCAGGGGGCTATGGCTACACCTTC
cdr3_aa: CASSSGGYGYTF
clone_size: NA
d_call: TRBD1
cdr3_length: 12
v_call: TRBV28
j_call: TRBJ1-2

cdr3_nt: TGTGCCAGTAGCGCGACAGGAGGCGGTGAAGCTTTCTTT
cdr3_aa: CASSATGGGEAFF
clone_size: NA
d_call: NA
cdr3_length: 13
v_call: TRBV19
j_call: TRBJ1-1

cdr3_nt: TGCAGCGCTTTTCGGGAGAGTGGCTACACCTTC
cdr3_aa: CSAFRESGYTF
clone_size: NA
d_call: NA
cdr3_length: 11
v_call: TRBV29-1
j_call: TRBJ1-2

cdr3_nt: TGTGCCAGCAGTTACTCATCAGGGTCCTACGAGCAGTACTTC
cdr3_aa: CASSYSSGSYEQYF
clone_size: NA
d_call: NA
cdr3_length: 14
v_call: TRBV6-5
j_call: TRBJ2-7

cdr3_nt: TGTGCCAGCAGTTTAGGGGGGACAGGGGATTCTGAAGCTTTCTTT
cdr3_aa: CASSLGGTGDSEAFF
clone_size: medium-sized
d_call: TRBD1
cdr3_length: 15
v_call: TRBV28
j_call: TRBJ1-1

cdr3_nt: TGTGCCAGCAGTTACTCGACGGTTACGGAGTACACTGAAGCTTTCTTT
cdr3_aa: CASSYSTVTEYTEAFF
clone_size: NA
d_call: NA
cdr3_length: 16
v_call: TRBV6-5
j_call: TRBJ1-1

cdr3_nt: TGTGCCAGCAGCCCGACAGGGGGAGAGACCCAGTACTTC
cdr3_aa: CASSPTGGETQYF
clone_size: NA
d_call: TRBD1
cdr3_length: 13
v_call: TRBV11-2
j_call: TRBJ2-5

cdr3_nt: TGTGCCAGCAGTACCGGGGGATACGAGCAGTACTTC
cdr3_aa: CASSTGGYEQYF
clone_size: NA
d_call: NA
cdr3_length: 12
v_call: TRBV14
j_call: TRBJ2-7

cdr3_nt: TGCGCCAGCAGCTTGGTTGCGGGAGGGCGAGAGACCCAGTACTTC
cdr3_aa: CASSLVAGGRETQYF
clone_size: NA
d_call: TRBD2
cdr3_length: 15
v_call: TRBV5-1
j_call: TRBJ2-5

cdr3_nt: TGTGCCAGCAGCGCCTCACCCCACTCCAATCAGCCCCAGCATTTT
cdr3_aa: CASSASPHSNQPQHF
clone_size: NA
d_call: NA
cdr3_length: 15
v_call: TRBV9
j_call: TRBJ1-5

cdr3_nt: TGTGCCAGCAGCCAAGATCTCGCCAGGGGGTCGTACGAGCAGTACTTC
cdr3_aa: CASSQDLARGSYEQYF
clone_size: NA
d_call: TRBD1
cdr3_length: 16
v_call: TRBV14
j_call: TRBJ2-7

cdr3_nt: TGTGCCAGCAGTTTGGGTCAGGGTAGGGAAAAACTGTTTTTT
cdr3_aa: CASSLGQGREKLFF
clone_size: NA
d_call: NA
cdr3_length: 14
v_call: TRBV28
j_call: TRBJ1-4

cdr3_nt: TGTGCCAGTAGTCTGACCAGGGGGCACGAGCAGTACTTC
cdr3_aa: CASSLTRGHEQYF
clone_size: once
d_call: TRBD1
cdr3_length: 13
v_call: TRBV19
j_call: TRBJ2-7

cdr3_nt: TGTGCCAGTAGAAAGACTAGCCAAAGAGAGACCCAGTACTTC
cdr3_aa: CASRKTSQRETQYF
clone_size: once
d_call: TRBD2
cdr3_length: 14
v_call: TRBV19
j_call: TRBJ2-5

cdr3_nt: TGTGCCAGCAGCTTTTCCAGGGGTAACTATGGCTACACCTTC
cdr3_aa: CASSFSRGNYGYTF
clone_size: NA
d_call: NA
cdr3_length: 14
v_call: TRBV7-9
j_call: TRBJ1-2

cdr3_nt: TGTGCCAGCAGCTTGGGATTCAGGGGGGCTAATGAAAAACTGTTTTTT
cdr3_aa: CASSLGFRGANEKLFF
clone_size: NA
d_call: TRBD1
cdr3_length: 16
v_call: TRBV5-6
j_call: TRBJ1-4

cdr3_nt: TGTGCCAGCAGTGAACGCAGGCTCTCCTACGAGCAGTACTTC
cdr3_aa: CASSERRLSYEQYF
clone_size: once
d_call: NA
cdr3_length: 14
v_call: TRBV6-1
j_call: TRBJ2-7

cdr3_nt: TGTGCCAGCAGCGACCCCGGGGCCCCGGGGGATGGCTACACCTTC
cdr3_aa: CASSDPGAPGDGYTF
clone_size: NA
d_call: NA
cdr3_length: 15
v_call: TRBV5-4
j_call: TRBJ1-2

cdr3_nt: TGTGCCAGCAGGCGGACAGGGGAGGAGCAGTACTTC
cdr3_aa: CASRRTGEEQYF
clone_size: once
d_call: TRBD1
cdr3_length: 12
v_call: TRBV6-5
j_call: TRBJ2-5

cdr3_nt: TGTGCCAGCAGTCTGGGCGGGGATAGGTACGAGCAGTACTTC
cdr3_aa: CASSLGGDRYEQYF
clone_size: once
d_call: NA
cdr3_length: 14
v_call: TRBV27
j_call: TRBJ2-7

cdr3_nt: TGTGCCAGCAGTGCGACAGGGTACAATTCACCCCTCCACTTT
cdr3_aa: CASSATGYNSPLHF
clone_size: NA
d_call: TRBD1
cdr3_length: 14
v_call: TRBV27
j_call: TRBJ1-6

cdr3_nt: TGTGCCAGCAGCCCTGGAAAGGGGGGGGATTACAATGAGCAGTTCTTC
cdr3_aa: CASSPGKGGDYNEQFF
clone_size: NA
d_call: NA
cdr3_length: 16
v_call: TRBV7-9
j_call: TRBJ2-1

cdr3_nt: TGCGCCAGCAGCTTGAACAGGAACTATGGCTACACCTTC
cdr3_aa: CASSLNRNYGYTF
clone_size: NA
d_call: NA
cdr3_length: 13
v_call: TRBV5-1
j_call: TRBJ1-2

cdr3_nt: TGTGCCAGCTCACCGTCCAGTCTGAACACTGAAGCTTTCTTT
cdr3_aa: CASSPSSLNTEAFF
clone_size: few
d_call: NA
cdr3_length: 14
v_call: TRBV18
j_call: TRBJ1-1

cdr3_nt: TGTGCCAGCAGCTTGTTTGGACAGGGCTTTAATTCACCCCTCCACTTT
cdr3_aa: CASSLFGQGFNSPLHF
clone_size: NA
d_call: TRBD1
cdr3_length: 16
v_call: TRBV5-4
j_call: TRBJ1-6

cdr3_nt: TGCAGCGTTGCCACAGGGGCCTCTGGGGCCAACGTCCTGACTTTC
cdr3_aa: CSVATGASGANVLTF
clone_size: once
d_call: TRBD1
cdr3_length: 15
v_call: TRBV29-1
j_call: TRBJ2-6

cdr3_nt: TGTGCCAGCAGCCCAAGGACAGGGGCAAATACGGGGGGTGAAAAACTGTTTTTT
cdr3_aa: CASSPRTGANTGGEKLFF
clone_size: NA
d_call: TRBD1
cdr3_length: 18
v_call: TRBV7-9
j_call: TRBJ1-4

cdr3_nt: TGTGCCAGCGGACAGGGCTGGGATGAGCAGTTCTTC
cdr3_aa: CASGQGWDEQFF
clone_size: NA
d_call: TRBD1
cdr3_length: 12
v_call: TRBV6-1
j_call: TRBJ2-1

cdr3_nt: TGTGCCAGCAGCCAAGAAACAGGGCACTACGAGCAGTACTTC
cdr3_aa: CASSQETGHYEQYF
clone_size: once
d_call: NA
cdr3_length: 14
v_call: TRBV14
j_call: TRBJ2-7

cdr3_nt: TGTGCCTGGAGTGTTGGGACAGTTGGAAACACCATATATTTT
cdr3_aa: CAWSVGTVGNTIYF
clone_size: few
d_call: TRBD1
cdr3_length: 14
v_call: TRBV30
j_call: TRBJ1-3

cdr3_nt: TGTGCCAGCAGCTCTCCCCTAGCGGGGGGGCTTTCCTACAATGAGCAGTTCTTC
cdr3_aa: CASSSPLAGGLSYNEQFF
clone_size: NA
d_call: TRBD2
cdr3_length: 18
v_call: TRBV7-9
j_call: TRBJ2-1

cdr3_nt: TGTGCCAGCAGCTTCTACAATGAGCAGTTCTTC
cdr3_aa: CASSFYNEQFF
clone_size: few
d_call: NA
cdr3_length: 11
v_call: TRBV6-5
j_call: TRBJ2-1